The 16 T cell receptor beta chains below were found in one sample sequenced in a study of shared clonotypes between healthy human individuals. Data came from immunoSEQ multiplex PCR; TCRdb stores just in-frame clones and leaves some out. This table holds more than 2 million clones, around 95% found once. The specimen was naive CD4+ T cells sorted from blood. This sample's subset: CD45RA+ positively selected. These receptor sequences come from a man aged 18 to 30 in good health.

The V and J genes are TRBV5-1 and TRBJ1-1, with TRBD1 matching over 7 bases. This CDR3 contains 14 residues. The junction had 5 bases not matched to a gene; V was cut back by 2 bases and J by 4 bases. Germline V gives CDR1 SGHRS, CDR2 YFSETQ. The CDR3 DNA reads TGCGCCAGCAGCTTTGGGACAGTTGGCACTGAAGCTTTCTTT. Residues: CASSFGTVGTEAFF.

The rearrangement links TRBV6-6 to TRBJ1-3; D perhaps matches TRBD1 (5 bases). V was cut by 2 bases and J by 2 bases, with 13 bases left in between. Germline V CDR1 and CDR2: MNHNY, SVGAGI (reference sequence). This CDR3 comprises 16 residues. CDR3 sequence: CASSYAQTGAGNTIYF. For the CDR3, the DNA is TGTGCCAGCAGTTACGCCCAAACAGGAGCTGGAAACACCATATATTTT.

V is TRBV4-3 and J is TRBJ2-3; D ambiguous. The CDR3 has 13 residues. CDR1 and CDR2 (germline): LGHNA, YSLEER. V lost 2 bases to trimming and J lost 4 bases, with 7 bases between them. CDR3 sequence: CASSQTYADTQYF. The CDR3 DNA follows: TGCGCCAGCAGCCAAACTTATGCAGATACGCAGTATTTT.

The J gene is TRBJ2-7, the V gene TRBV28, with D possibly TRBD1 on 5 matching bases. Germline V CDR1 and CDR2: MDHEN, SYDVKM. Trimming removed 2 bases at V and 7 bases at J, with 15 bases between. CDR3 length equals 14 residues. CDR3 residues: CASSLIGALREQYF. DNA of the CDR3: TGTGCCAGCAGTTTAATAGGGGCCCTAAGGGAGCAGTACTTC.

CDR3 nucleotides: TGTGCCAGCAGCGAATGGGACAGCTACGAGCAGTACTTC. Amino acid sequence: CASSEWDSYEQYF. The chain is built from TRBV5-4 and TRBJ2-7; 7 positions match TRBD1. Germline lookup yields CDR1 SGHNT and CDR2 YYREEE (reference sequence). Trimming at V came to 4 bases and at J to 3 bases, leaving 4 bases not matched to a gene. The CDR3 is made up of 13 amino acids.

This chain joins TRBV19 and TRBJ2-1; D unresolved. The V gene's germline CDR1 is LNHDA and CDR2 SQIVND (reference sequence). Trimming removed 3 bases from V and 1 base from J, with 13 bases in between. CDR3 size: 16 residues. The DNA for the CDR3 is TGTGCCAGTAGTATTGATGCGACAAATTCCTACAATGAGCAGTTCTTC. It codes for CASSIDATNSYNEQFF.

V usage is TRBV6-5 and J usage is TRBJ2-1; D ambiguous. V was trimmed by 6 bases and J by 6 bases, leaving 9 bases between them. The CDR3 is 12 amino acids. The germline gives CDR1 MNHEY, CDR2 SVGAGI. For the CDR3, the DNA is TGTGCCAGCAGCCCTCCGAGCAATGAGCAGTTCTTC. As protein: CASSPPSNEQFF.

Here the CDR3 reads CASSLSVVIGSNTEAFF. CDR3 DNA sequence: TGCGCCAGCAGCCTGAGTGTGGTTATCGGATCGAACACTGAAGCTTTCTTT. V is TRBV5-1 and J is TRBJ1-1, with no clear D. Between the trimmed V and J ends, which lost 4 bases and 1 base, there was a span of 20 bases. Germline values: CDR1 SGHRS, CDR2 YFSETQ. The CDR3 has 17 amino acids.

The chain combines TRBV29-1 with TRBJ2-5; D is unresolved. CDR3 length: 12 residues. Trimming stripped 4 bases from V and 2 bases from J, with 8 bases between. The germline gives CDR1 SQVTM, CDR2 ANQGSEA. CDR3 sequence: CSVGAQQETQYF. In DNA form, the CDR3 reads TGCAGCGTTGGTGCACAGCAAGAGACCCAGTACTTC.

The chain combines TRBV18 with TRBJ2-5; tentatively, D is TRBD2 (5 bases). V shed 1 base and J shed 0 bases, with 12 bases lying between them. The CDR3 extends over 16 amino acids. Germline CDR1 and CDR2: KGHSH and LQKENI. CDR3 coding DNA: TGTGCCAGCTCACCACTGACTGGCGGGCACCAAGAGACCCAGTACTTC. Its translation: CASSPLTGGHQETQYF.

Only one count was recorded for this clone. This chain connects TRBV5-1 to TRBJ2-4; 9 nucleotides match TRBD2. J gave up 0 bases and V 0 bases, and 7 bases lay outside the gene matches. The CDR3 totals 18 residues. Looked up from germline, CDR1 is SGHRS and CDR2 is YFSETQ. CDR3 sequence (DNA): TGCGCCAGCAGCTTGGGTAGCGGGGGCCCTCTAGCCAAAAACATTCAGTACTTC. It is translated as CASSLGSGGPLAKNIQYF.

The sample holds one count of this clone. The chain combines TRBV2 with TRBJ2-2; 8 nucleotides line up with TRBD1. The germline gives CDR1 SNHLY, CDR2 FYNNEI. V lost 3 bases, J lost 7 bases, and 13 bases stayed unmatched. This CDR3 spans 17 amino acids. CDR3 residues: CASSEWAWTGTGGELFF. The CDR3 DNA reads as TGTGCCAGCAGTGAGTGGGCCTGGACAGGGACGGGCGGGGAGCTGTTTTTT.

The chain recombines TRBV6-5 with TRBJ2-3, with a possible D match to TRBD1 (5 bases). This CDR3 spans 15 amino acids. V was clipped by 4 bases and J by 0 bases, with 11 bases between them. Germline-derived CDR1 and CDR2 are MNHEY and SVGAGI. As DNA, the CDR3 is TGTGCCAGCAGTTTGGGGCAGGGTAGCACAGATACGCAGTATTTT. Amino acids: CASSLGQGSTDTQYF.

This clone was picked up a small number of times. The CDR3 nucleotides read TGTGCCTGGAGTGTAGGCCGACGGAACACTGAAGCTTTCTTT. Residues: CAWSVGRRNTEAFF. The chain has TRBV30 and TRBJ1-1; no clear D. The V gene lost 0 bases and the J gene lost 1 base, with 9 bases spanning the gap. The CDR3 totals 14 residues. CDR1 is GTSNPN, CDR2 SVGIG, per germline (reference sequence).

This chain joins TRBV2 and TRBJ2-7, with D unresolved. Germline values: CDR1 SNHLY, CDR2 FYNNEI. With 6 bases removed from V and 5 bases from J, the gap between germline ends came to 14 bases. This CDR3 is 13 amino acids long. In nucleotides, the CDR3 is TGTGCCAGCAGCTGGGAAAAGACACACGAGCAGTACTTC. Translation: CASSWEKTHEQYF.

V gene TRBV5-1 combines with J gene TRBJ2-3; TRBD2 matches at 15 bases. The CDR3 sequence is 17 residues long. CDR1 and CDR2 from the germline V gene are SGHRS and YFSETQ. Germline trimming cut 4 bases from V and 4 bases from J; bases unmatched to any gene: 7. CDR3 in amino acids: CASSLRTSGGAADTQYF. The CDR3 DNA sequence: TGCGCCAGCAGCCTCCGGACTAGCGGGGGGGCCGCAGATACGCAGTATTTT. The full variable domain, with the rest looked up from reference TRBV5-1 and TRBJ2-3, is KAGVTQTPRYLIKTRGQQVTLSCSPISGHRSVSWYQQTPGQGLQFLFEYFSETQRNKGNFPGRFSGRQFSNSRSEMNVSTLELGDSALYLCASSLRTSGGAADTQYFGPGTRLTVL.